A selection of T cell receptor beta chains follows, all from one sample in a study of a mutant IDH1 vaccine in newly diagnosed glioma. Libraries were prepared by immunoSEQ multiplex PCR; TCRdb keeps only in-frame clonotypes and omits some of them. The sample shows approximately 88,000 clones, about 82% of them seen only once. This specimen consisted of PBMCs, obtained from a glioma patient treated with radiotherapy, temozolomide or both. Receptors were obtained from a man in his forties with glioma. Both conserved end residues are part of each CDR3. A D gene is named only where the DNA matches it firmly. Clone sizes are given selectively: once, few, many, or a class where the clone is expanded.

J gene: TRBJ1-3; V gene: TRBV2; D gene: -; clone size: -; CDR3 DNA: TGTGCCAGCAAACAGGGCCTCCCTGGAAACACCATATATTTT; CDR3 protein: CASKQGLPGNTIYF
J gene: TRBJ2-7; V gene: TRBV29-1; D gene: -; clone size: -; CDR3 DNA: TGCAGCGTTGCTAAGTCAGGGACAAGGTACGAGCAGTACTTC; CDR3 protein: CSVAKSGTRYEQYF
J gene: TRBJ2-7; V gene: TRBV5-1; D gene: -; clone size: -; CDR3 DNA: TGCGCCAGCACCTACGGCGACGCCACCTACGAGCAGTACTTC; CDR3 protein: CASTYGDATYEQYF
J gene: TRBJ2-2; V gene: TRBV11-2; D gene: -; clone size: -; CDR3 DNA: TGTGCCAGCAGCTTAATGCGGGGCCGAGGAACCGGGGAGCTGTTTTTT; CDR3 protein: CASSLMRGRGTGELFF
J gene: TRBJ1-3; V gene: TRBV19; D gene: TRBD1; clone size: -; CDR3 DNA: TGTGCCAGTAGTACGGGACAGGTTGGAAACACCATATATTTT; CDR3 protein: CASSTGQVGNTIYF
J gene: TRBJ1-1; V gene: TRBV7-2; D gene: -; clone size: few; CDR3 DNA: TGTGCCAGCAGCTTAGGAGGCTTGAACACTGAAGCTTTCTTT; CDR3 protein: CASSLGGLNTEAFF
J gene: TRBJ2-4; V gene: TRBV14; D gene: TRBD2; clone size: -; CDR3 DNA: TGTGCCAGCAGCCAAGAGGCGGGTACTAGCGGGAGGGCCAAAAACATTCAGTACTTC; CDR3 protein: CASSQEAGTSGRAKNIQYF
J gene: TRBJ1-4; V gene: TRBV2; D gene: TRBD1; clone size: -; CDR3 DNA: TGTGCCAGCAAGAGACGGGAGGGGGCGACTAATGAAAAACTGTTTTTT; CDR3 protein: CASKRREGATNEKLFF
J gene: TRBJ1-3; V gene: TRBV4-2; D gene: -; clone size: -; CDR3 DNA: TGTGCCAGCAGCCAAGAAACAGCAGCTGGAAACACCATATATTTT; CDR3 protein: CASSQETAAGNTIYF
J gene: TRBJ2-7; V gene: TRBV11-2; D gene: -; clone size: -; CDR3 DNA: TGTGCCAGCAGCTTAGCCTACGAGCAGTACTTC; CDR3 protein: CASSLAYEQYF
J gene: TRBJ1-6; V gene: TRBV19; D gene: TRBD1; clone size: -; CDR3 DNA: TGTGCCAGTACCCCACAGACAGGGATCAAGGCACCCCTCCACTTT; CDR3 protein: CASTPQTGIKAPLHF
J gene: TRBJ2-3; V gene: TRBV12-5; D gene: TRBD1; clone size: -; CDR3 DNA: TGTGCTAGTGGACTTGACAGGGGGAGTGATACGCAGTATTTT; CDR3 protein: CASGLDRGSDTQYF
J gene: TRBJ1-3; V gene: TRBV6-6; D gene: -; clone size: -; CDR3 DNA: TGTGCCAGCAGGCAGGGGTCTGGAAACACCATATATTTT; CDR3 protein: CASRQGSGNTIYF
J gene: TRBJ1-3; V gene: TRBV27; D gene: TRBD1; clone size: once; CDR3 DNA: TGTGCCAGCAGTCCCACGACAGGGACTAGAAACACCATATATTTT; CDR3 protein: CASSPTTGTRNTIYF
J gene: TRBJ2-7; V gene: TRBV4-3; D gene: -; clone size: once; CDR3 DNA: TGCGCCAGCAGCCAAGACCGGGAAGACTCCTACGAGCAGTACTTC; CDR3 protein: CASSQDREDSYEQYF
J gene: TRBJ1-2; V gene: TRBV7-8; D gene: TRBD1; clone size: few; CDR3 DNA: TGTGCCAGCAGCGTAAGGACAGGGGTTACTTATGGCTACACCTTC; CDR3 protein: CASSVRTGVTYGYTF
J gene: TRBJ2-1; V gene: TRBV7-2; D gene: -; clone size: -; CDR3 DNA: TGTGCCAGCAGCTTGGGACTTTTCTACAATGAGCAGTTCTTC; CDR3 protein: CASSLGLFYNEQFF
J gene: TRBJ1-2; V gene: TRBV5-8; D gene: -; clone size: -; CDR3 DNA: TGTGCCAGCAGCGGTGACAGGTATAACGGCTACACCTTC; CDR3 protein: CASSGDRYNGYTF
J gene: TRBJ1-1; V gene: TRBV19; D gene: -; clone size: few; CDR3 DNA: TGTGCCAGTAGTATACCCCACACACCGGGCACTGAAGCTTTCTTT; CDR3 protein: CASSIPHTPGTEAFF
J gene: TRBJ1-4; V gene: TRBV27; D gene: TRBD1; clone size: -; CDR3 DNA: TGTGCCAGCTCCGAGGACAGGACAAATGAAAAACTGTTTTTT; CDR3 protein: CASSEDRTNEKLFF
J gene: TRBJ1-1; V gene: TRBV20-1; D gene: -; clone size: -; CDR3 DNA: TGCAGTGTATCGGGGCGCACTGAAGCTTTCTTT; CDR3 protein: CSVSGRTEAFF
J gene: TRBJ2-2; V gene: TRBV11-2; D gene: TRBD2; clone size: -; CDR3 DNA: TGTGCCAGCAGCTTAGTTTTGAGCGGGAAGTCCGGGGAGCTGTTTTTT; CDR3 protein: CASSLVLSGKSGELFF
J gene: TRBJ2-3; V gene: TRBV5-1; D gene: -; clone size: -; CDR3 DNA: TGCGCCAGCAGCCCTGGGGGGCCCGGTGTGGGCACAGATACGCAGTATTTT; CDR3 protein: CASSPGGPGVGTDTQYF
J gene: TRBJ2-7; V gene: TRBV5-4; D gene: -; clone size: -; CDR3 DNA: TGTGCCAGCAGCTTGGAGAGGGTCAACTACGAGCAGTACTTC; CDR3 protein: CASSLERVNYEQYF
J gene: TRBJ1-5; V gene: TRBV5-6; D gene: -; clone size: -; CDR3 DNA: TGTGCCAGCAGCTTGGACAGGGTTCAGCCCCAGCATTTT; CDR3 protein: CASSLDRVQPQHF
J gene: TRBJ2-1; V gene: TRBV10-2; D gene: -; clone size: -; CDR3 DNA: TGCGCCAGCAATGAAGTGAACAATGAGCAGTTCTTC; CDR3 protein: CASNEVNNEQFF
J gene: TRBJ1-2; V gene: TRBV4-3; D gene: -; clone size: medium-sized; CDR3 DNA: TGCGCCAGCAGCCTTGCGGGGGGCGGGGCGGCCTTC; CDR3 protein: CASSLAGGGAAF
J gene: TRBJ1-5; V gene: TRBV2; D gene: -; clone size: -; CDR3 DNA: TGTGCCAGCAGGTCCCAGGGGCTCCTTAATCAGCCCCAGCATTTT; CDR3 protein: CASRSQGLLNQPQHF
J gene: TRBJ1-6; V gene: TRBV19; D gene: -; clone size: -; CDR3 DNA: TGTGCCAGTAAGGGTCAGGGTGTCCCACCCCTCCACTTT; CDR3 protein: CASKGQGVPPLHF
J gene: TRBJ1-2; V gene: TRBV27; D gene: TRBD1; clone size: -; CDR3 DNA: TGTGCCAGCAGTTCTCCGGGACAGGCGAGCTATGGCTACACCTTC; CDR3 protein: CASSSPGQASYGYTF
J gene: TRBJ2-7; V gene: TRBV12-5; D gene: -; clone size: -; CDR3 DNA: TGTGCTAGTGGTCCTAGGGACACCCACTACGAGCAGTACTTC; CDR3 protein: CASGPRDTHYEQYF
J gene: TRBJ1-6; V gene: TRBV9; D gene: TRBD1; clone size: -; CDR3 DNA: TGTGCCAGCAGCGTAGGGGACAGGGGCTCACCCCTCCACTTT; CDR3 protein: CASSVGDRGSPLHF
J gene: TRBJ2-7; V gene: TRBV19; D gene: TRBD2; clone size: -; CDR3 DNA: TGTGCCAGTAGCAGGCTCTCTTCGGGGGGGAGCTCCTACGAGCAGTACTTC; CDR3 protein: CASSRLSSGGSSYEQYF
J gene: TRBJ1-5; V gene: TRBV7-9; D gene: -; clone size: -; CDR3 DNA: TGTGCCAGCAGCTCCGCCAGGACCAATCAGCCCCAGCATTTT; CDR3 protein: CASSSARTNQPQHF
J gene: TRBJ1-1; V gene: TRBV21-1; D gene: -; clone size: -; CDR3 DNA: TGTGCCAGCAGCAAAGAGGGGGACAGGGTGAACACTGAAGCTTTCTTT; CDR3 protein: CASSKEGDRVNTEAFF
J gene: TRBJ1-1; V gene: TRBV19; D gene: -; clone size: -; CDR3 DNA: TGTGCCAGTAGTATAGGGAGTTGGACTGAAGCTTTCTTT; CDR3 protein: CASSIGSWTEAFF
J gene: TRBJ1-3; V gene: TRBV5-5; D gene: -; clone size: -; CDR3 DNA: TGTGCCAGCAGCTTCGGATCCGGAGGGAGAAACACCATATATTTT; CDR3 protein: CASSFGSGGRNTIYF
J gene: TRBJ2-5; V gene: TRBV5-1; D gene: TRBD1; clone size: -; CDR3 DNA: TGCGCCAGCAGCTTGGCGGACAGGGAGTTAGAGACCCAGTACTTC; CDR3 protein: CASSLADRELETQYF
J gene: TRBJ2-3; V gene: TRBV15; D gene: -; clone size: few; CDR3 DNA: TGTGCCACCAGCAGAGGACATCCTAGCACAGATACGCAGTATTTT; CDR3 protein: CATSRGHPSTDTQYF
J gene: TRBJ2-3; V gene: TRBV4-2; D gene: TRBD2; clone size: -; CDR3 DNA: TGTGCCAGCAGCTCCGAGCGGGGGGGCCGTGCAGATACGCAGTATTTT; CDR3 protein: CASSSERGGRADTQYF
J gene: TRBJ2-7; V gene: TRBV5-1; D gene: TRBD1; clone size: -; CDR3 DNA: TGCGCCAGCAGCCGCGACAGGGCGTACTCCTACGAGCAGTACTTC; CDR3 protein: CASSRDRAYSYEQYF
J gene: TRBJ1-2; V gene: TRBV6-5; D gene: -; clone size: -; CDR3 DNA: TGTGCCAGCAGTTACCATCCGGTCTCGTATGGCTACACCTTC; CDR3 protein: CASSYHPVSYGYTF
J gene: TRBJ1-1; V gene: TRBV28; D gene: TRBD1; clone size: -; CDR3 DNA: TGTGCCAGCACCGAGACAGGGGTCACTGAAGCTTTCTTT; CDR3 protein: CASTETGVTEAFF
J gene: TRBJ2-7; V gene: TRBV25-1; D gene: TRBD1; clone size: -; CDR3 DNA: TGTGCCAGCGCAGACAGGGACGAGCAGTACTTC; CDR3 protein: CASADRDEQYF
J gene: TRBJ1-5; V gene: TRBV10-1; D gene: -; clone size: -; CDR3 DNA: TGCGCCAGCAGTGAGTCGGGGGAATCTTGGGATCAGCCCCAGCATTTT; CDR3 protein: CASSESGESWDQPQHF
J gene: TRBJ1-2; V gene: TRBV28; D gene: -; clone size: -; CDR3 DNA: TGTGCCAGCAGAGTAGGGACCGGCGATGGCTACGCCTTC; CDR3 protein: CASRVGTGDGYAF
J gene: TRBJ1-2; V gene: TRBV28; D gene: TRBD1; clone size: -; CDR3 DNA: TGTGCCAGCAGCCGGGACAGAGGTTATGGCTACACCTTC; CDR3 protein: CASSRDRGYGYTF
J gene: TRBJ2-7; V gene: TRBV19; D gene: TRBD1; clone size: -; CDR3 DNA: TGTGCCAGTAGTATAGCACAGGGGTACGAGCAGTACTTC; CDR3 protein: CASSIAQGYEQYF
J gene: TRBJ1-1; V gene: TRBV2; D gene: -; clone size: -; CDR3 DNA: TGTGCCAGCAGTGAAGCGATCAGGGTCACTGAAGCTTTCTTT; CDR3 protein: CASSEAIRVTEAFF
J gene: TRBJ2-4; V gene: TRBV5-4; D gene: TRBD1; clone size: -; CDR3 DNA: TGTGCCAGCAGCAAGCCAGGGACAGAGAAAAACATTCAGTACTTC; CDR3 protein: CASSKPGTEKNIQYF
J gene: TRBJ2-6; V gene: TRBV19; D gene: -; clone size: -; CDR3 DNA: TGTGCCAGTAGGGACAGCTCTAGCTCTGGGGCCAACGTCCTGACTTTC; CDR3 protein: CASRDSSSSGANVLTF
J gene: TRBJ2-1; V gene: TRBV4-3; D gene: -; clone size: -; CDR3 DNA: TGCGCCAGCAGCCAGTTCCCGAAGGGGGGGGCGAACAATGAGCAGTTCTTC; CDR3 protein: CASSQFPKGGANNEQFF